A single sample gave rise to the 5 T cell receptor beta chains below, sequenced in a study of T cell repertoires in cytomegalovirus infection. The antigens of these receptors remain unknown. MiXCR, run by TCRdb on the reads, gives a single entry per CDR3 protein. The table records fewer than 850,000 distinct CDR3 sequences, just under 30% of them present only once. This specimen was cultured CD8+ T cells from PBMCs, taken from culture after CMV antigen stimulation. The receptors originated from a human donor in good health (CMV status not recorded). Some clones in this sample may be carry-over from other donors' samples.

V is TRBV7-2 and J is TRBJ2-2; D not resolved. CDR3 size: 17 residues. Trimming left V 4 bases short and J 4 bases short, with 19 bases between. CDR1 SGHTA and CDR2 FQGNSA come from the germline V gene. CDR3 amino acids: CASSYFSWGTSTGELFF. Here the CDR3 DNA reads TGTGCCAGCAGCTACTTCTCTTGGGGAACGAGCACCGGGGAGCTGTTTTTT.

This clonotype has more than one count but fewer than ten. The chain is built from TRBV19 and TRBJ1-5; no definite D call. The length of the CDR3 is 16 residues. The V gene's germline CDR1 is LNHDA and CDR2 SQIVND (reference sequence). Trimming stripped 3 bases from V and 1 base from J, with 13 bases between. The CDR3 here is CASSMRAGRSNQPQHF. Written as DNA, the CDR3 is TGTGCCAGTAGTATGAGGGCAGGAAGAAGCAATCAGCCCCAGCATTTT.

The genes are TRBV2 and TRBJ2-1; 7 bases match TRBD2. The CDR3 is 13 amino acids. CDR1 SNHLY and CDR2 FYNNEI come from the germline V gene. V was pared by 10 bases and J by 7 bases, with 10 bases of the junction left unmatched. As DNA, the CDR3 is TGTGCCACCACCGGGACTAACCTAAATGAGCAGTTCTTC. Protein: CATTGTNLNEQFF. Using reference TRBV2 and TRBJ2-1 for the parts outside the CDR3, the full variable domain is EPEVTQTPSHQVTQMGQEVILRCVPISNHLYFYWYRQILGQKVEFLVSFYNNEISEKSEIFDDQFSVERPDGSNFTLKIRSTKLEDSAMYFCATTGTNLNEQFFGPGTRLTVL.

The chain recombines TRBV27 with TRBJ2-1; D may match TRBD1 or TRBD2 (5 bases each). V gave up 0 bases and J gave up 0 bases, with 9 bases separating them. This CDR3 has 16 residues. Germline assignment: CDR1 MNHEY and CDR2 SMNVEV (reference sequence). The CDR3 coding sequence is TGTGCCAGCAGTTTATCTGGGGGAATCTCCTACAATGAGCAGTTCTTC. The encoded protein is CASSLSGGISYNEQFF.

There are a few counts of this clonotype. The chain couples TRBV19 to TRBJ1-5, with 8 bases matching TRBD1. There are 15 residues in the CDR3. Germline CDR1 LNHDA, CDR2 SQIVND (reference sequence). The V and J ends lost 7 bases and 3 bases, in that order; junction bases with no gene match: 8. CDR3 DNA: TGTGCCAGTAATAAAAGGGACAGGAACAATCAGCCCCAGCATTTT. This translates into CASNKRDRNNQPQHF.